Below, 24 T cell receptor beta chains from the same sample are listed, as sequenced in a study of beta chain features in type 1 diabetes. cDNA synthesis used the whole RNA isolate, giving expressed TCRB sequences. Only in-frame clones appear in the TCRdb table, and some are missing; sequencing was by immunoSEQ multiplex PCR. The sample includes 300,000 to 350,000 clones, about 15% seen only once; the top ten take about 6.7%. The sequencing sample was made of central memory CD4+ T cells from blood. The source of these receptors is a man younger than 45 in good health.

The chain employs TRBV7-9 and TRBJ2-4; 10 bases match TRBD2. The CDR3 is made up of 17 amino acids. V shed 5 bases, J shed 2 bases, and the junction held 9 bases outside the gene matches. Germline V gives CDR1 SEHNR, CDR2 FQNEAQ (reference sequence). The CDR3 spells CASSTQLAGLTKNIQYF. The CDR3 DNA is TGTGCCAGCAGCACCCAACTAGCGGGGCTTACCAAAAACATTCAGTACTTC.

As to this clone: Since a much larger clone is just one base distant, this may be a read error. The CDR3: CASSQRPATGAYEKLFF. The CDR3 coding sequence is TGTGCCAGCAGCCAAAGACCCGCGACAGGGGCGTACGAAAAACTGTTTTTT. V gene TRBV4-2 combines with J gene TRBJ1-4; 8 nucleotides match TRBD1. Looked up from germline, CDR1 is LGHNA and CDR2 is YNFKEQ. The CDR3 covers 17 residues. The V and J ends lost 2 bases and 8 bases, in that order; junction bases with no gene match: 13.

The chain has TRBV7-8 and TRBJ2-5, with TRBD2 identical over 7 bases. The ends lost 3 bases at V and 4 bases at J; junction bases unmatched: 8. The CDR3 spans 15 residues. The germline V gene has CDR1 SGHVS and CDR2 FQNEAQ. CDR3 residues: CASSLPIREGETQYF. DNA for the CDR3: TGTGCCAGCAGCTTGCCCATTAGGGAGGGAGAGACCCAGTACTTC.

The V call is TRBV9, the J call TRBJ2-1; a possible D gene is TRBD2 (7 bases). Trimming removed 0 bases at V and 15 bases at J, with 22 bases between. The CDR3 has 15 residues. Germline V gene data show CDR1 as SGDLS and CDR2 as YYNGEE. The CDR3 spells CASSVGGGRGTAPFF. CDR3 DNA: TGTGCCAGCAGCGTAGGCGGAGGGAGGGGGACCGCCCCGTTCTTC.

This chain joins TRBV12-5 and TRBJ2-1; 16 bases map to TRBD2. This CDR3 contains 18 residues. CDR1 and CDR2 (germline): LGHNT, FRNRAP. V lost 2 bases and J lost 6; bases outside the gene matches: 7. The CDR3 is CASGLIRGTSGRANEQFF. In DNA form, the CDR3 reads TGTGCTAGTGGTTTGATCCGAGGGACTAGCGGGAGGGCCAATGAGCAGTTCTTC.

Concerning this clone itself: A junction end diverges from the germline sequence, so it may reflect a read error. The chain links TRBV30 to TRBJ1-2, with 7 bases matching TRBD1. This CDR3 is built from 13 residues. Germline CDR1 reads GTSNPN; CDR2 reads SVGIG (reference sequence). The CDR3, as DNA: TGTGCCTGGAGTCGTGACAGGGCGGGTGGCTGCACCTTC. It encodes CAWSRDRAGGCTF.

This clone was observed a few times. The chain is built from TRBV27 and TRBJ2-2; 7 bases fit TRBD2. The germline CDR1 and CDR2 sequences are MNHEY and SMNVEV (reference sequence). The CDR3 loop spans 14 amino acids. J lost 6 bases, V lost 7 bases, and 8 bases had no gene match. The CDR3 sequence: CASTPFRGAGELFF. In DNA, the CDR3 is TGTGCCAGCACCCCTTTCCGGGGGGCCGGGGAGCTGTTTTTT.

This clone was counted only a few times. Mismatch with germline at one junction end may stem from a read error. This CDR3 is also generated by other DNA sequences in the sample. The gene calls are TRBV7-2 and TRBJ2-1; a possible D gene is TRBD2 (5 bases). The V gene's germline CDR1 is SGHTA and CDR2 FQGNSA. This CDR3 region has 15 residues. CDR3 nucleotides: TGCGCCAGCAGACTGGACTCGAACCTTTACAATGAGCAGTTCTTC. Protein product: CASRLDSNLYNEQFF. Combining the CDR3 with reference TRBV7-2 and TRBJ2-1 gives the whole variable domain GAGVSQSPSNKVTEKGKDVELRCDPISGHTALYWYRQSLGQGLEFLIYFQGNSAPDKSGLPSDRFSAERTGGSVSTLTIQRTQQEDSAVYLCASRLDSNLYNEQFFGPGTRLTVL.

This clone was counted a few times. This sequence joins TRBV27 and TRBJ2-2; no reliable D call. The CDR3 is made up of 16 amino acids. Germline values: CDR1 MNHEY, CDR2 SMNVEV (reference sequence). Trimming pared 2 bases from V and 3 bases from J, leaving 13 bases between. CDR3 amino acids: CASSLSPQRYTGELFF. In DNA, the CDR3 is TGTGCCAGCAGTTTAAGTCCCCAACGCTACACCGGGGAGCTGTTTTTT.

The table lists this clone with a few counts. The V call is TRBV2, the J call TRBJ2-1, with D tentatively TRBD2 (5 bases). CDR1 SNHLY and CDR2 FYNNEI come from the germline V gene. The CDR3 is 13 residues long. V shed 6 bases and J shed 13 bases, with 19 bases lying between them. The CDR3 region is CASRTPSGKGQFF. CDR3 in DNA: TGTGCCAGCAGAACACCCTCGGGGAAAGGACAGTTCTTC.

This clone was found a few times. The genes are TRBV18 and TRBJ1-2; 7 bases are shared with TRBD1. The CDR3 is made up of 13 amino acids. CDR1 KGHSH and CDR2 LQKENI come from the germline V gene. With 5 bases clipped from V and 3 bases from J, the junction kept 3 bases outside the gene matches. CDR3 nucleotide sequence: TGTGCCAGCTCATCCGGACAGGACTATGGCTACACCTTC. Translation: CASSSGQDYGYTF.

This rearrangement joins TRBV7-2 to TRBJ2-1; TRBD2 aligns across 14 bases. This CDR3 is built from 16 residues. Trimming cost V 4 bases and J 9 bases; bases outside gene matches: 8. Germline loops: CDR1 SGHTA, CDR2 FQGNSA. For the CDR3, the DNA is TGTGCCAGCAGCTGGGGACTAGCGGGAGCGCCGGGTGAGCAGTTCTTC. Its protein product is CASSWGLAGAPGEQFF.

Comments on this clone: In the same sample, other DNA sequences code for this CDR3. The J gene is TRBJ1-2, the V gene TRBV7-9; no definite D call. The germline V gene encodes CDR1 SEHNR and CDR2 FQNEAQ (reference sequence). There are 13 residues in the CDR3. V dropped 1 base and J dropped 8 bases, with 11 bases sitting between them. The CDR3 sequence is CASSLDGLTGYTF. The CDR3 DNA sequence: TGTGCCAGCAGCTTAGACGGACTGACCGGCTACACCTTC. Using reference TRBV7-9 and TRBJ1-2 for the parts outside the CDR3, the full variable domain is DTGVSQNPRHKITKRGQNVTFRCDPISEHNRLYWYRQTLGQGPEFLTYFQNEAQLEKSRLLSDRFSAERPKGSFSTLEIQRTEQGDSAMYLCASSLDGLTGYTFGSGTRLTVV.

This clone turned up a few times. J is TRBJ1-5 and V is TRBV2; D uncertain. Looked up from germline, CDR1 is SNHLY and CDR2 is FYNNEI. The CDR3 extends over 13 amino acids. Trimming took 7 bases from V and 4 from J, leaving 11 bases between them. The CDR3 DNA sequence: TGTGCCAGCACCGAGGGTAGGAATCAGCCCCAGCATTTT. Translated, it gives CASTEGRNQPQHF.

This clone came up a few times. The CDR3 region is CASSLGQVIRNTQYF. DNA for the CDR3: TGTGCCAGCAGCTTAGGGCAGGTGATCCGCAATACGCAGTATTTT. The chain employs TRBV7-2 and TRBJ2-3, with unresolved D. The germline gives CDR1 SGHTA, CDR2 FQGNSA. V was cut by 1 base and J by 7 bases, with 15 bases left in between. The CDR3 covers 15 residues.

This rearrangement joins TRBV20-1 to TRBJ2-5, with D unclear. The germline V gene has CDR1 DFQATT and CDR2 SNEGSKA (reference sequence). Trimming removed 6 bases at V and 5 bases at J, with 10 bases between. The CDR3 is made up of 11 amino acids. CDR3 sequence (DNA): TGCAGTGCGCTCCCGCGCGAGACCCAGTACTTC. Translating it yields CSALPRETQYF.

This clone has more than one count but fewer than ten. The rearrangement joins TRBV7-2 to TRBJ1-2; 7 nucleotides align to TRBD1. The length of the CDR3 is 13 residues. V dropped 3 bases and J dropped 3; count of bases not matched to a gene: 1. The V gene's germline CDR1 is SGHTA and CDR2 FQGNSA. The CDR3 reads CASSFQGDYGYTF. The CDR3 nucleotides read TGTGCCAGCAGCTTCCAGGGGGACTATGGCTACACCTTC. Full variable domain (rest looked up from reference TRBV7-2 and TRBJ1-2): GAGVSQSPSNKVTEKGKDVELRCDPISGHTALYWYRQSLGQGLEFLIYFQGNSAPDKSGLPSDRFSAERTGGSVSTLTIQRTQQEDSAVYLCASSFQGDYGYTFGSGTRLTVV.

The chain is built from TRBV5-4 and TRBJ2-1; D unclear. CDR1 and CDR2 (germline): SGHNT, YYREEE (reference sequence). This CDR3 comprises 14 residues. The V end lost 2 bases, the J end lost 8 bases, and 14 bases lay between the germline ends. The CDR3 DNA reads as TGTGCCAGCAGCTTAACCCTTAGCCACGATGAGCAGTTCTTC. Protein: CASSLTLSHDEQFF.

The chain joins TRBV1 to TRBJ1-2. TRBV1 represents a pseudogene. This CDR3 has 13 residues. The CDR3 sequence is CIPKAGRDYGYTF. CDR3 nucleotide sequence: TGCATCCCAAAGGCAGGGCGGGACTATGGCTACACCTTC.

This clone was detected many times. V gene TRBV25-1 combines with J gene TRBJ2-2, with 8 bases aligning to TRBD1. The V segment lost 5 bases and the J segment 0 bases; nucleotides outside the gene matches: 5. This CDR3 comprises 16 residues. In germline, CDR1 is MGHDK, CDR2 SYGVNS. The CDR3: CASSSQTGANTGELFF. The CDR3 coding sequence is TGTGCCAGCAGTAGCCAGACAGGGGCGAACACCGGGGAGCTGTTTTTT.

V usage is TRBV4-3 and J usage is TRBJ2-2; D uncertain. The CDR3 spans 16 residues. Germline loops: CDR1 LGHNA, CDR2 YSLEER. Trimming took off 0 bases at V and 4 bases at J, with 12 bases between the two ends. CDR3 in DNA: TGCGCCAGCAGCCAAGAATTGGGCTTGGGCACCGGGGAGCTGTTTTTT. Protein product: CASSQELGLGTGELFF.

The table lists this clone with a few counts. CDR3 bases: TGTGCCAGCAGCTCCTTTAGTTTGACAGGGGGCCACGAGCAGTACTTC. It specifies CASSSFSLTGGHEQYF. The gene calls are TRBV11-2 and TRBJ2-7; 10 nucleotides align to TRBD1. The ends lost 4 bases at V and 5 bases at J; junction bases unmatched: 11. Germline CDR1 SGHAT, CDR2 FQNNGV. This CDR3 spans 16 amino acids.

This clone was detected a few times. The V gene is TRBV4-3, the J gene TRBJ2-1; 9 positions match TRBD2. Germline loops: CDR1 LGHNA, CDR2 YSLEER. J gave up 6 bases and V 1 base, and 7 bases lay outside the gene matches. There are 16 residues in the CDR3. CDR3 sequence reads: CASSQGGGRVSNEQFF. The CDR3 coding sequence is TGCGCCAGCAGCCAAGGGGGCGGGAGGGTCAGCAATGAGCAGTTCTTC.

About this clone: A much larger clone differs from this one at a single base, so this may be a read error. The chain combines TRBV7-6 with TRBJ2-3, with unresolved D. CDR3 length: 12 amino acids. Trimming cost V 5 bases and J 0 bases, with 3 bases left between them. The germline V gene encodes CDR1 SGHVS and CDR2 FNYEAQ. The CDR3 coding sequence is TGTGCCAGCAGCCCCAGCACAGATACGCAGTATTTT. Its translation is CASSPSTDTQYF.